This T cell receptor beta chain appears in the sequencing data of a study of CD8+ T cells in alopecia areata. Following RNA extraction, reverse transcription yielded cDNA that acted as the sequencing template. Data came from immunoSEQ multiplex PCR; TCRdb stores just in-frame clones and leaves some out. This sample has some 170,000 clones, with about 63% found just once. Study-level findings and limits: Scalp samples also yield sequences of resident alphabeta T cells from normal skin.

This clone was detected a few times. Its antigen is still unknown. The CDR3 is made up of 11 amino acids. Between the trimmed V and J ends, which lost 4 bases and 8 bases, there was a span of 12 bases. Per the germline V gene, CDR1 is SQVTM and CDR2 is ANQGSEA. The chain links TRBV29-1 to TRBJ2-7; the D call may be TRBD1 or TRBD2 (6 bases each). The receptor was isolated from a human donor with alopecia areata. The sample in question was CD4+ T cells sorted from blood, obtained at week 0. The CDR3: CSVGDWDKQYF. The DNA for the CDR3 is TGCAGCGTTGGGGACTGGGACAAGCAGTACTTC.